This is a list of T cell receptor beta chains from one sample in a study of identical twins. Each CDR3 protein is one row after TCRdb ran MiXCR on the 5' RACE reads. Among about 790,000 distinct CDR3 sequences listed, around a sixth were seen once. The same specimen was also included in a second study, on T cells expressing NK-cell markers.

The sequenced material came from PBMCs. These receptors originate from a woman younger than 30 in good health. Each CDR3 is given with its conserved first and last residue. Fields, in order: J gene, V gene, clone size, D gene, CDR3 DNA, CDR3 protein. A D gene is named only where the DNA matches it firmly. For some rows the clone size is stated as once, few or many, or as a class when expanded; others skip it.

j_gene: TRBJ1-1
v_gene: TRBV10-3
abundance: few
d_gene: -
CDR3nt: TGTGCCATCAAAGGGCGGCAGAACACTGAAGCTTTCTTT
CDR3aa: CAIKGRQNTEAFF

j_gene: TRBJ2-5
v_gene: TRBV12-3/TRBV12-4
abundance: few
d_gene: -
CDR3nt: TGTGCCAGCAGTTTCAGTATTAGGGATCAAGGGACCCAGTACTTC
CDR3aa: CASSFSIRDQGTQYF

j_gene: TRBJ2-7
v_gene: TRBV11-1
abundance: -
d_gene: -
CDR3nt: TGTGCCAGCAGCTTACCACTCGACAGCCAGTACCGCTACGAGCAGTACTTC
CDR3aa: CASSLPLDSQYRYEQYF

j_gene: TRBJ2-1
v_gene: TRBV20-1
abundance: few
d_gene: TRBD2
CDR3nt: TGCAGTGCTTCCCAGGGATCCCGGACTAGCGGTTACAATGAGCAGTTCTTC
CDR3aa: CSASQGSRTSGYNEQFF

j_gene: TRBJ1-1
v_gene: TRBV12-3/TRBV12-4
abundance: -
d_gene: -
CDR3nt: TGTGCCAGCAGTCACTACCAGAGGGAAGGGACTGAAGCTTTCTTT
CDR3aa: CASSHYQREGTEAFF

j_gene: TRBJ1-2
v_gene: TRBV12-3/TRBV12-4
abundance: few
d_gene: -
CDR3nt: TGTGCCAGCAGTTTTCGAGAACGTTACGGGTGGTATGGCTACACCTTC
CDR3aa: CASSFRERYGWYGYTF

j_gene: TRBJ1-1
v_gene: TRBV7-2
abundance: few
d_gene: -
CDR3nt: TGTGCCAGCAGCGCAGGAGGCGGAATAGGGGCTGAAGCTTTCTTT
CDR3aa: CASSAGGGIGAEAFF

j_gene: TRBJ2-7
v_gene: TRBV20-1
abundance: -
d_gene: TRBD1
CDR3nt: TGCAGTGGAAGAGACAGGGTCCGTCGCGAGCAGTACTTC
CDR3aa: CSGRDRVRREQYF

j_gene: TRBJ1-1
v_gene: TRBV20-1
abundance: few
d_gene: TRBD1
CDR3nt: TGCAGTGCACAACAACAGGGGTTGGGCACTGAAGCTTTCTTT
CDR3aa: CSAQQQGLGTEAFF

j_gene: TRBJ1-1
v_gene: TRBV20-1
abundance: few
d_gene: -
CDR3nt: TGCAGTGCTCACCACATTTTGGGCACTGAAGCTTTCTTT
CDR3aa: CSAHHILGTEAFF

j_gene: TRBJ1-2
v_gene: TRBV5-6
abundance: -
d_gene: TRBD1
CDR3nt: TGTGCCAGCAGCTTGAACAGGGGCTATGGCTACACCTTC
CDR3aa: CASSLNRGYGYTF

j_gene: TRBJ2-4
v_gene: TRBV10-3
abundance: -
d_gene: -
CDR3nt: TGTGCCATCAGTGAGGTCCAGGGAGCCAAAAACATTCAGTACTTC
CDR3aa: CAISEVQGAKNIQYF

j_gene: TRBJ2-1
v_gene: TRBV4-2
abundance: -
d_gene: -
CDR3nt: TGTGCCAGCAGCCAAGAGAAGGGGGTAGCTCGAAATGAGCAGTTCTTC
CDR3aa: CASSQEKGVARNEQFF

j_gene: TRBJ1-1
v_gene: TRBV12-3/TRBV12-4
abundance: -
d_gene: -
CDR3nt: TGTGCCAGCAGTCCCGCCTTACGGGCGGGCACTGAAGCTTTCTTT
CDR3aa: CASSPALRAGTEAFF

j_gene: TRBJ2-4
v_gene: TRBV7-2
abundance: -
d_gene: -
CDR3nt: TGTGCCAGCAGCTCCTCCCACCTAGGGGGAGTTCAGGACATTCAGTACTTC
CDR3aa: CASSSSHLGGVQDIQYF

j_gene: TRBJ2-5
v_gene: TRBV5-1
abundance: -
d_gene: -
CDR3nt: TGCGCCAGCAGCCTGTTAGGGACCTCCCACCAAGAGACCCAGTACTTC
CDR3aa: CASSLLGTSHQETQYF

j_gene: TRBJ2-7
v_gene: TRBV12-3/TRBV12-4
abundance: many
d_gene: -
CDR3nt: TGTGCCAGCAGTTTGATGGGGAACTACGGCTACTCCTACGAGCAGTACTTC
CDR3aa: CASSLMGNYGYSYEQYF

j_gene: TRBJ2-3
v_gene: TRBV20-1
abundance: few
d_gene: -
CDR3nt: TGCAGTGCTAGAGTCCTCTCCGCAGATACGCAGTATTTT
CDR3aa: CSARVLSADTQYF

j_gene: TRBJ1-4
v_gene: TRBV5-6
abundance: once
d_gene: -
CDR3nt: TGTGCCAGCAGCCTTAAGGCGGTGCCTGAAAAACTGTTTTTT
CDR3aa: CASSLKAVPEKLFF

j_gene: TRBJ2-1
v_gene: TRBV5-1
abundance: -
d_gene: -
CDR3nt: TGCGCCAGCAGCTTGCGTTCGTGGGGGGCCTACAATGAGCAGTTCTTC
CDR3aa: CASSLRSWGAYNEQFF

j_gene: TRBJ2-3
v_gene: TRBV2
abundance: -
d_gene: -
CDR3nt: TGTGCCAGCAGAGCCGGCGGGGACGATACGCAGTATTTT
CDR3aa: CASRAGGDDTQYF

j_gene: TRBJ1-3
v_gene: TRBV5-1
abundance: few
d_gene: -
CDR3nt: TGCGCCAGCAGCACGGACAACCCTGGAAACACCATATATTTT
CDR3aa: CASSTDNPGNTIYF

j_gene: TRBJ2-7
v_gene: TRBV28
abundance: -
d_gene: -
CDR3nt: TGTGCCAGCAGTTTATGGGCCTACGAGCAGTACTTC
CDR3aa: CASSLWAYEQYF

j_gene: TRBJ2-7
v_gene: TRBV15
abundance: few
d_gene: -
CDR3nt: TGTGCCACCAGCATAGGTCCACAGGGCGAGCAGTACTTC
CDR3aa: CATSIGPQGEQYF

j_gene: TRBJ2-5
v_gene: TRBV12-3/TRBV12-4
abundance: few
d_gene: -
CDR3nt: TGTGCCAGCAGCTACATGACGGGGGTAGAGACCCAGTACTTC
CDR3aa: CASSYMTGVETQYF

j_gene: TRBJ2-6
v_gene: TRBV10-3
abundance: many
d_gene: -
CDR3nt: TGTGCCATCAGTGAAGAACAGGAAGAGTTCCGGGCCAACGTCCTGACTTTC
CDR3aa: CAISEEQEEFRANVLTF

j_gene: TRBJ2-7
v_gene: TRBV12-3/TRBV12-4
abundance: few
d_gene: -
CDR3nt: TGTGCCAGCTCCTATGATCCGGGGTACGAGCAGTACTTC
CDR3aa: CASSYDPGYEQYF